This T cell receptor (beta chain) is from a study of T cell repertoires in cytomegalovirus infection. About this clonotype: What it binds is unknown.

The CDR3 spans 13 residues. Trimming cost V 5 bases and J 4 bases; bases outside gene matches: 2. Germline V gene data show CDR1 as SQVTM and CDR2 as ANQGSEA. Each CDR3 protein is one row after TCRdb ran MiXCR on the reads. This sample carries roughly 860,000 distinct CDR3 sequences, about 33% of them seen once, and the ten largest clones take over 10%. The material was cultured CD8+ T cells from PBMCs, obtained from culture after CMV antigen stimulation. The TCR comes from a human donor in good health (CMV status not recorded). Some clones in this sample may be carry-over from other donors' samples. The gene calls are TRBV29-1 and TRBJ2-1; 10 bases line up with TRBD2. The CDR3 DNA is TGCAGCGTTAGCGGGGGGGTGTACAATGAGCAGTTCTTC. Translating gives CSVSGGVYNEQFF.